These T cell receptor beta chains were read from a single sample in a study of CD8 T cells in Susac syndrome. TCRdb re-called the immunoSEQ multiplex PCR reads through MiXCR, storing one row per CDR3 protein. Altogether 150,000 to 200,000 distinct CDR3 sequences are present, 80% to 95% being singletons, with the ten largest covering 0.13%. The sequenced sample consisted of CD4+ T cells from PBMCs. The receptors stem from a human donor in good health. Each CDR3 is given with its conserved first and last residue. The D gene is left open where the match is weak. Expanded clones are given a class, and other clones once, few, many or no size at all.

j_call: TRBJ1-1; v_call: TRBV30; clone_size: NA; d_call: NA; cdr3_nt: TGTGCCTGGAGTCGGCAGACCCTGAACACTGAAGCTTTCTTT; cdr3_aa: CAWSRQTLNTEAFF
j_call: TRBJ2-6; v_call: TRBV9; clone_size: NA; d_call: NA; cdr3_nt: TGTGCCAGCAGCCCACGTACTGACGGACTTGCGGCCAACGTCCTGACTTTC; cdr3_aa: CASSPRTDGLAANVLTF
j_call: TRBJ2-1; v_call: TRBV6-5; clone_size: NA; d_call: TRBD2; cdr3_nt: TGTGCCAGCAGTTACAGTATTAGCGGGGGAGACTCCTACAATGAGCAGTTCTTC; cdr3_aa: CASSYSISGGDSYNEQFF
j_call: TRBJ2-5; v_call: TRBV29-1; clone_size: NA; d_call: NA; cdr3_nt: TGCAGCGTTGAAGATTCGACTAAGGGCTTATGGGAGACCCAGTACTTC; cdr3_aa: CSVEDSTKGLWETQYF
j_call: TRBJ2-5; v_call: TRBV3-1; clone_size: NA; d_call: NA; cdr3_nt: TGTGCCGGCAGCCAACGGAGAGAGACCCAGTACTTC; cdr3_aa: CAGSQRRETQYF
j_call: TRBJ2-7; v_call: TRBV7-6; clone_size: NA; d_call: NA; cdr3_nt: TGTGCCAGCAGCCCAAGCCGAGGACCAACACTCGACGAGCAGTACTTC; cdr3_aa: CASSPSRGPTLDEQYF
j_call: TRBJ2-5; v_call: TRBV10-3; clone_size: NA; d_call: NA; cdr3_nt: TGTGCCATCAGTAACCAAGAGACCCAGTACTTC; cdr3_aa: CAISNQETQYF
j_call: TRBJ2-5; v_call: TRBV4-2; clone_size: few; d_call: TRBD2; cdr3_nt: TGTGCCAGCAGCCAAGGAGCGGGTAGCGGGAACGGAGAGACCCAGTACTTC; cdr3_aa: CASSQGAGSGNGETQYF
j_call: TRBJ2-2; v_call: TRBV20-1; clone_size: NA; d_call: NA; cdr3_nt: TGCAGTGCTAGAGATCCGGGGTCGGCAGGCGGGGAGCTGTTTTTT; cdr3_aa: CSARDPGSAGGELFF
j_call: TRBJ2-2; v_call: TRBV12-3/TRBV12-4; clone_size: few; d_call: NA; cdr3_nt: TGTGCCAGCAGTTTGCTCTCCACCGGGGAGCTGTTTTTT; cdr3_aa: CASSLLSTGELFF
j_call: TRBJ1-2; v_call: TRBV23-1; clone_size: NA; d_call: NA; cdr3_nt: TGCGCCACCGTCCGGGCCCTGGGAGACTATGGCTACACCTTC; cdr3_aa: CATVRALGDYGYTF
j_call: TRBJ1-1; v_call: TRBV25-1; clone_size: NA; d_call: TRBD1; cdr3_nt: TGTGCCAGCAGTCCAGGGGGCTGGGGCACTGAAGCTTTCTTT; cdr3_aa: CASSPGGWGTEAFF
j_call: TRBJ2-3; v_call: TRBV28; clone_size: NA; d_call: TRBD2; cdr3_nt: TGTGCCAGCAGTGGCCGGGGGGTCGGCACAGATACGCAGTATTTT; cdr3_aa: CASSGRGVGTDTQYF
j_call: TRBJ1-2; v_call: TRBV7-2; clone_size: NA; d_call: TRBD1; cdr3_nt: TGTGCCAGCAGCTTAGATGACAGGGTTGTCTATGGCTACACCTTC; cdr3_aa: CASSLDDRVVYGYTF
j_call: TRBJ2-7; v_call: TRBV10-3; clone_size: NA; d_call: NA; cdr3_nt: TGTGCCATCAGTGAGCCGGGACGGGAAATCTACGAGCAGTACTTC; cdr3_aa: CAISEPGREIYEQYF
j_call: TRBJ2-3; v_call: TRBV7-2; clone_size: NA; d_call: NA; cdr3_nt: TGTGCCAGCAGCTTCAGGGCGGGGAGTACAGATACGCAGTATTTT; cdr3_aa: CASSFRAGSTDTQYF
j_call: TRBJ2-7; v_call: TRBV7-9; clone_size: NA; d_call: NA; cdr3_nt: TGTGCCAGCAGCTTAGTGAGCCAGCTCGACGAGCAGTACTTC; cdr3_aa: CASSLVSQLDEQYF
j_call: TRBJ1-2; v_call: TRBV6-5; clone_size: NA; d_call: NA; cdr3_nt: TGTGCCAGCAGTTACGCCGCAGAGTACTATGGCTACACCTTC; cdr3_aa: CASSYAAEYYGYTF
j_call: TRBJ1-2; v_call: TRBV6-1; clone_size: NA; d_call: NA; cdr3_nt: TGTGCCAGCACAACCGGACAGACCTGGAACTATGGCTACACCTTC; cdr3_aa: CASTTGQTWNYGYTF
j_call: TRBJ1-2; v_call: TRBV5-6; clone_size: NA; d_call: NA; cdr3_nt: TGTGCCAGCACCGATAGAGACGGCTCATGGAAGGGCTACACCTTC; cdr3_aa: CASTDRDGSWKGYTF
j_call: TRBJ1-2; v_call: TRBV4-2; clone_size: NA; d_call: NA; cdr3_nt: TGTGCCAGCAGCCAAGCAGGGAATGATGATGGCTACACCTTC; cdr3_aa: CASSQAGNDDGYTF
j_call: TRBJ1-5; v_call: TRBV30; clone_size: NA; d_call: NA; cdr3_nt: TGTGCCTGGAGTGAGGATAGCAATCAGCCCCAGCATTTT; cdr3_aa: CAWSEDSNQPQHF
j_call: TRBJ1-1; v_call: TRBV20-1; clone_size: NA; d_call: TRBD1; cdr3_nt: TGCAGTGCTGCCTCACCGATACAGGGGGCATCTGAAGCTTTCTTT; cdr3_aa: CSAASPIQGASEAFF
j_call: TRBJ2-1; v_call: TRBV2; clone_size: NA; d_call: NA; cdr3_nt: TGTGCCAGCAGTGAGAGTAGTCGGAACAATGAGCAGTTCTTC; cdr3_aa: CASSESSRNNEQFF